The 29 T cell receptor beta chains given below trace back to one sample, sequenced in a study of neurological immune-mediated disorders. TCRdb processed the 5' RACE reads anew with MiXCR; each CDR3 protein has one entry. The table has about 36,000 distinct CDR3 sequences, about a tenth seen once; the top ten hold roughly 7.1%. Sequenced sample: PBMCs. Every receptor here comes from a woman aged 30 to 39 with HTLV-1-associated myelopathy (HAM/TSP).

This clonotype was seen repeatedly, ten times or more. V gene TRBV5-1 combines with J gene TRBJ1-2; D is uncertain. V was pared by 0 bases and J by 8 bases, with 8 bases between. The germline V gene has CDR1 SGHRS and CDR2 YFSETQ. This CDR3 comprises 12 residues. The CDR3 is CASSLERTGYTF. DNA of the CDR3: TGCGCCAGCAGCTTGGAGAGGACGGGCTACACCTTC.

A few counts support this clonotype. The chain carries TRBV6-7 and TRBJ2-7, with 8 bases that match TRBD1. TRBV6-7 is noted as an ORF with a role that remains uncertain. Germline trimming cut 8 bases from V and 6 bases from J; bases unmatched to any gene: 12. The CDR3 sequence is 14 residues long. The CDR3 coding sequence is TGTGCCAGCGGTCTAGGACAGGGACTTCTCGAGCAGTACTTC. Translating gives CASGLGQGLLEQYF.

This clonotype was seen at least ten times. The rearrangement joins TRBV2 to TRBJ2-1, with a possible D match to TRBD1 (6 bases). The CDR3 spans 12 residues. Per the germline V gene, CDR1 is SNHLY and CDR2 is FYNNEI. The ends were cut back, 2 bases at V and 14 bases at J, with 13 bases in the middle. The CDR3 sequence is CASSEIAGVKFF. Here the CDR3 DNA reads TGTGCCAGCAGTGAAATAGCAGGGGTAAAGTTCTTC. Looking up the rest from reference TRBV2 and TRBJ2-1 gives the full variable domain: EPEVTQTPSHQVTQMGQEVILRCVPISNHLYFYWYRQILGQKVEFLVSFYNNEISEKSEIFDDQFSVERPDGSNFTLKIRSTKLEDSAMYFCASSEIAGVKFFGPGTRLTVL.

CDR3 nucleotide sequence: TGTGCCTGGAGTGTTTCAGGGTACGAGCAGTACTTC. Encoded protein: CAWSVSGYEQYF. This chain uses TRBV30 with TRBJ2-7; D perhaps matches TRBD1 (5 bases). The V end was cut by 0 bases, the J end by 4 bases, with 7 bases between. Per the germline V gene, CDR1 is GTSNPN and CDR2 is SVGIG (reference sequence). The CDR3 totals 12 residues.

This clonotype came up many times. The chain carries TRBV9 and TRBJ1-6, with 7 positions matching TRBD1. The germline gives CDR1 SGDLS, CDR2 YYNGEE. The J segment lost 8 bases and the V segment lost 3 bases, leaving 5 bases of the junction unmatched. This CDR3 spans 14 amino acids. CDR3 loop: CASSALTGDSPLHF. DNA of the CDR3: TGTGCCAGCAGCGCGTTAACAGGGGATTCACCCCTCCACTTT.

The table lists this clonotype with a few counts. CDR3 DNA sequence: TGTGCCAGTAGTAAACTTAGGGACAGGGGTGGAAACATTCAGTACTTC. This translates into CASSKLRDRGGNIQYF. The rearrangement links TRBV19 to TRBJ2-4; TRBD1 matches 10 bases. The CDR3 contains 16 residues. V dropped 4 bases and J dropped 6; count of bases not matched to a gene: 9. Germline V lookup: CDR1 LNHDA, CDR2 SQIVND (reference sequence).

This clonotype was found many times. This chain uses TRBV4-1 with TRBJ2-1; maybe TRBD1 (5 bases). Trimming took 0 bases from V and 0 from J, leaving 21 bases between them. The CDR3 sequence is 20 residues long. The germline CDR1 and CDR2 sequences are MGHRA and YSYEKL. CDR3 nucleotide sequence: TGCGCCAGCAGCCAAGATGAAGCATACAGGATGGTAAGCTCCTACAATGAGCAGTTCTTC. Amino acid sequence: CASSQDEAYRMVSSYNEQFF.

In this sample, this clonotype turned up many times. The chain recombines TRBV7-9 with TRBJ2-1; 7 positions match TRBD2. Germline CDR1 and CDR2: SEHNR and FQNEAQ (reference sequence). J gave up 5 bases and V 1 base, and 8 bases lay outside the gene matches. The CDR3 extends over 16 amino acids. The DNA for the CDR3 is TGTGCCAGCAGCTTAGACCTAACGGGGGGTAACAATGAGCAGTTCTTC. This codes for CASSLDLTGGNNEQFF. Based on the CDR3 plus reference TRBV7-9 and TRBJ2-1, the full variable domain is DTGVSQNPRHKITKRGQNVTFRCDPISEHNRLYWYRQTLGQGPEFLTYFQNEAQLEKSRLLSDRFSAERPKGSFSTLEIQRTEQGDSAMYLCASSLDLTGGNNEQFFGPGTRLTVL.

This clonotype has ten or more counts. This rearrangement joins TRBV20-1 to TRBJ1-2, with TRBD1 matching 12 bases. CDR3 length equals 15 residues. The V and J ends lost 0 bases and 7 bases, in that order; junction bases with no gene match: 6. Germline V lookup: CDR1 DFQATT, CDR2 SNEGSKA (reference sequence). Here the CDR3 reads CSARDGDRGQFGYTF. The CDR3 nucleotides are TGCAGTGCTAGAGATGGGGACAGGGGGCAATTTGGCTACACCTTC.

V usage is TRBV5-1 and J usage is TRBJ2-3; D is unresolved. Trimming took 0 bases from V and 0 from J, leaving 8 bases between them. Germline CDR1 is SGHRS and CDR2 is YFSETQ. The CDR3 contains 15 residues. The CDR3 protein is CASSLVGSSTDTQYF. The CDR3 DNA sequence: TGCGCCAGCAGCTTGGTGGGCAGTAGCACAGATACGCAGTATTTT.

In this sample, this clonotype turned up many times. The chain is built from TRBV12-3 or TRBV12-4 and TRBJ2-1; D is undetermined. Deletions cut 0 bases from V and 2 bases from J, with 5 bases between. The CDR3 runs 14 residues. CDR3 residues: CASSLAPTYNEQFF. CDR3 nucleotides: TGTGCCAGCAGTTTAGCCCCAACCTACAATGAGCAGTTCTTC.

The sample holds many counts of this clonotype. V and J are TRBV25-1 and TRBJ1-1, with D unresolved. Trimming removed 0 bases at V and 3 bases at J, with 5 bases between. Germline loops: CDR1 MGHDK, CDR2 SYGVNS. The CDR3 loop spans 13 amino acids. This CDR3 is CASSEYQYTEAFF. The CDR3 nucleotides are TGTGCCAGCAGTGAATATCAGTACACTGAAGCTTTCTTT.

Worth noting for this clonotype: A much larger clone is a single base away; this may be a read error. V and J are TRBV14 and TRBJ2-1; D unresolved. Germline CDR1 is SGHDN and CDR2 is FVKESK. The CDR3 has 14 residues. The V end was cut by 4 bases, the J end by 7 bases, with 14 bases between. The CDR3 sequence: CASSRSIRNNEQFF. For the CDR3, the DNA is TGTGCCAGCAGCCGGTCTATCCGGAATAATGAGCAGTTCTTC.

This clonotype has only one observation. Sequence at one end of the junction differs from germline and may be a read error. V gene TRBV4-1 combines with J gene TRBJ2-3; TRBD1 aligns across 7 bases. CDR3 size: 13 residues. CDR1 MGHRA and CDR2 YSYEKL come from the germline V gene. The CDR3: CASSHYRGDTHYF. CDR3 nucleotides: TGCGCCAGCAGCCATTACAGGGGAGATACGCATTATTTT.

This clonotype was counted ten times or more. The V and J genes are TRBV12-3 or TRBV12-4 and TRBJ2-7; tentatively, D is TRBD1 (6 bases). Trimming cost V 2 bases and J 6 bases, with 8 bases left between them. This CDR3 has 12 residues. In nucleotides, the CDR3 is TGTGCCAGCAGTTTAACAGGGAGCGAGCAGTACTTC. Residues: CASSLTGSEQYF.

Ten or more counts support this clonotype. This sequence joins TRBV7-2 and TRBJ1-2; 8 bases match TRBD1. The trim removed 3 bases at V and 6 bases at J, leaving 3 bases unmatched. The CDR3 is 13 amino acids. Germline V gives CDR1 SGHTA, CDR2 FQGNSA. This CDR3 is CASSLNRGDGYTF. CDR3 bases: TGTGCCAGCAGCTTGAACAGGGGGGATGGCTACACCTTC.

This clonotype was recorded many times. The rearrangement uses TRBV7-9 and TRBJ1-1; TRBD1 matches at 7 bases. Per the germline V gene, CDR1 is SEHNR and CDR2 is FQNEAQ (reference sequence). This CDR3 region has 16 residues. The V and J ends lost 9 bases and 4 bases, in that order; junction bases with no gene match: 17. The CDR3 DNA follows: TGTGCCAGAAAGTCGGACGGGACAGAGAGTCGCACTGAAGCTTTCTTT. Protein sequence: CARKSDGTESRTEAFF.

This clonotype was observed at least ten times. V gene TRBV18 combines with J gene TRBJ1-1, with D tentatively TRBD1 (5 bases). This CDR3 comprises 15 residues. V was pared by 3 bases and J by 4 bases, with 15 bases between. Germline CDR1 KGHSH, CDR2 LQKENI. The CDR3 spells CASSPLTVLATEAFF. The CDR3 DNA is TGTGCCAGCTCACCGTTGACAGTTCTTGCCACTGAAGCTTTCTTT.

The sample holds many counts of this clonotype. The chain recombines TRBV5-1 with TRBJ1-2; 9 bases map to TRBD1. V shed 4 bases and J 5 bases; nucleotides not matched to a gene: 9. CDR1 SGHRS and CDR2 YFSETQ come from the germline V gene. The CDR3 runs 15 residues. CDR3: CASSVGQGHYYGYTF. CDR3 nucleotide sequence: TGCGCCAGCAGCGTCGGACAGGGGCATTATTATGGCTACACCTTC.

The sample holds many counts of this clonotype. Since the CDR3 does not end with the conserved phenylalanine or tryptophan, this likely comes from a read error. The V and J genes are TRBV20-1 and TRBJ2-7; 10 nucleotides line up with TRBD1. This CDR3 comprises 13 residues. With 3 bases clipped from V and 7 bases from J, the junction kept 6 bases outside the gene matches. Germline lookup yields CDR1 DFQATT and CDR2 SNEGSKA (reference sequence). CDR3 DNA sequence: TGCAGTGCTAGGGGGACAGGGGTTGGAGAGCAGTACATC. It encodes CSARGTGVGEQYI.

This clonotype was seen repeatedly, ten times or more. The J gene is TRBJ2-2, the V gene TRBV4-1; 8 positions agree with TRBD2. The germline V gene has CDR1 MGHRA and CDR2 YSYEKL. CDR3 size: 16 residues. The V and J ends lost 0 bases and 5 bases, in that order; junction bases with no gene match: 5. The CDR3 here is CASSQESPGGTGELFF. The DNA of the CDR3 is TGCGCCAGCAGCCAAGAATCTCCGGGAGGGACCGGGGAGCTGTTTTTT.

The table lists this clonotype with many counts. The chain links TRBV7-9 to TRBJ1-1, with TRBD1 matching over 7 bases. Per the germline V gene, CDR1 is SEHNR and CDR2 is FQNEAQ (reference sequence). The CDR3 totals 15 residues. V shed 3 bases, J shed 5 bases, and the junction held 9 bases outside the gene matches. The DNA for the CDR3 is TGTGCCAGCAGCTTGTTTCGACAGGGAGGGACTGAAGCTTTCTTT. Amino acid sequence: CASSLFRQGGTEAFF.

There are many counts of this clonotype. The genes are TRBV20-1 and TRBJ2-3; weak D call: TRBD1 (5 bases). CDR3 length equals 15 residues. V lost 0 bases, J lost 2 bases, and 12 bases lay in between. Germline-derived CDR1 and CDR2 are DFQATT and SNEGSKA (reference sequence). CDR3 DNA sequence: TGCAGTGCTAGAGACCCAGGCAGGGCCACAGATACGCAGTATTTT. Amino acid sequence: CSARDPGRATDTQYF.

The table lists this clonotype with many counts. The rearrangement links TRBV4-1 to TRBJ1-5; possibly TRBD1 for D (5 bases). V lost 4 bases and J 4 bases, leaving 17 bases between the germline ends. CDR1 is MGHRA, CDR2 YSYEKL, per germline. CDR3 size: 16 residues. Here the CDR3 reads CASSPIAGARNQPQHF. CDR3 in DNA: TGCGCCAGCAGCCCCATTGCCGGGGCCAGGAATCAGCCCCAGCATTTT.

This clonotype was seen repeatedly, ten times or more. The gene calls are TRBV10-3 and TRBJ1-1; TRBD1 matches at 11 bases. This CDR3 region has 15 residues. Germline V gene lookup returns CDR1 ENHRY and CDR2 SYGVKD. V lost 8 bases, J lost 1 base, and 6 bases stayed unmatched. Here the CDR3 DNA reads TGTGCCATCGGGGACAGGGGGTCAAAGAACACTGAAGCTTTCTTT. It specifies CAIGDRGSKNTEAFF.

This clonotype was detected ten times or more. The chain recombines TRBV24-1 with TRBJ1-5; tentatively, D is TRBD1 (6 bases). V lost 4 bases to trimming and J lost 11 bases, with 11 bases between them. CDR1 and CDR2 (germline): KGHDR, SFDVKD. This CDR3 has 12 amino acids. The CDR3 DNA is TGTGCCACCAGTGAACAGGGCCGGTCCCAGCATTTT. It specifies CATSEQGRSQHF.

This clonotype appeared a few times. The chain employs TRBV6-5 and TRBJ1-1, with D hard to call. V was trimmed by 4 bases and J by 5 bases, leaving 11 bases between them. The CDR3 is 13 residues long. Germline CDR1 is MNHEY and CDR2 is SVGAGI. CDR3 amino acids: CASSSPWETEAFF. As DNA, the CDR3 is TGTGCCAGCAGTTCGCCATGGGAGACTGAAGCTTTCTTT.

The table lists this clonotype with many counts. CDR3 nucleotide sequence: TGTGCCAGCAGTGTGGTCCGAAGCGGGGTTGGCGGGGAGCTGTTTTTT. It is translated as CASSVVRSGVGGELFF. The V and J genes are TRBV6-1 and TRBJ2-2, with TRBD2 identical over 7 bases. Germline CDR1 is MNHNS and CDR2 is SASEGT. The CDR3 is 16 amino acids. V dropped 4 bases and J dropped 7; count of bases not matched to a gene: 12.

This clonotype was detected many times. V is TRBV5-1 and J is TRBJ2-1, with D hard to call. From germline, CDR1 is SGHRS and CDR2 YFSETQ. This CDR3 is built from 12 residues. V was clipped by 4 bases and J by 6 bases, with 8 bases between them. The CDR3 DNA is TGCGCCAGCAGCCGGGCCGGCAATGAGCAGTTCTTC. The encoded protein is CASSRAGNEQFF.